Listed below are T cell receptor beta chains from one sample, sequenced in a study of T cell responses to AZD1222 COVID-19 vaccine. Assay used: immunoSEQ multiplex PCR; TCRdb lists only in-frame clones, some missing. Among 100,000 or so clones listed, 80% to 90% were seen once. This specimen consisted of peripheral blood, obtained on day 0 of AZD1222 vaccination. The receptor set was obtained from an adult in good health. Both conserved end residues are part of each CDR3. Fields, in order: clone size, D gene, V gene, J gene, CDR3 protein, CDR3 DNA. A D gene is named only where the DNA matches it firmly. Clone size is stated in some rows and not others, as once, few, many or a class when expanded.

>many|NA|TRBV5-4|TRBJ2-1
CASSPIGQTEQFF
TGTGCCAGCAGCCCCATAGGACAGACCGAGCAGTTCTTC
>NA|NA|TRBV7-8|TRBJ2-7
CASSPLYGQGGDEQYF
TGTGCCAGCAGCCCCCTTTACGGACAGGGAGGGGACGAGCAGTACTTC
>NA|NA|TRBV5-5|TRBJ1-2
CASSLFGGRDGYTF
TGTGCCAGCAGCTTGTTTGGGGGAAGGGATGGCTACACCTTC
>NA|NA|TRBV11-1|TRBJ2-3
CASSFSGASHTQYF
TGTGCCAGCAGCTTCTCCGGGGCATCACATACGCAGTATTTT
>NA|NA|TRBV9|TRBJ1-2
CASSVVSGNYGYTF
TGTGCCAGCAGCGTAGTGTCAGGCAACTATGGCTACACCTTC
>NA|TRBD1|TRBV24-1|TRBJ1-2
CATSDDRGHNYGYTF
TGTGCCACCAGTGATGACAGGGGTCATAACTATGGCTACACCTTC
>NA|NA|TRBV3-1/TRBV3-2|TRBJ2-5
CASSQSMGRETQYF
TGTGCCAGCAGCCAAAGTATGGGGAGGGAGACCCAGTACTTC
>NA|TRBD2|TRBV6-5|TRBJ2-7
CASSYGGVRYEQYF
TGTGCCAGCAGTTACGGGGGGGTGAGATACGAGCAGTACTTC
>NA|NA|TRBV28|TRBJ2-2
CASSPPGWGRGTGELFF
TGTGCCAGCAGCCCCCCTGGTTGGGGGCGCGGGACCGGGGAGCTGTTTTTT
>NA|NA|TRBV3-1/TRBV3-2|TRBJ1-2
CASSQSNYGYTF
TGTGCCAGCAGCCAGAGTAACTATGGCTACACCTTC
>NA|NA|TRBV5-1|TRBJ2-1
CASSRSGQNYNEQFF
TGCGCCAGCAGCCGCTCGGGACAAAACTACAATGAGCAGTTCTTC
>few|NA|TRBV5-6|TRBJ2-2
CASSPVWTGELFF
TGTGCCAGCAGCCCCGTCTGGACCGGGGAGCTGTTTTTT
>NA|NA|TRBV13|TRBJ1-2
CASSPGTGYYGYTF
TGTGCCAGCAGCCCAGGGACCGGCTACTATGGCTACACCTTC
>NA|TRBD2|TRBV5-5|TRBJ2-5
CASSWGAGQETQYF
TGTGCCAGCAGCTGGGGAGCGGGGCAAGAGACCCAGTACTTC
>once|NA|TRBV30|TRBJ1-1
CAWSPEPNTEAFF
TGTGCCTGGAGCCCAGAACCGAACACTGAAGCTTTCTTT
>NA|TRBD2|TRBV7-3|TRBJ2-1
CASSTPGLAGGRNEQFF
TGTGCCAGCAGCACCCCGGGACTAGCGGGGGGGCGCAATGAGCAGTTCTTC
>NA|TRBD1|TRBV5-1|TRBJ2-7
CASSNTGTGSYEQYF
TGCGCCAGCAGCAACACCGGGACAGGTTCCTACGAGCAGTACTTC